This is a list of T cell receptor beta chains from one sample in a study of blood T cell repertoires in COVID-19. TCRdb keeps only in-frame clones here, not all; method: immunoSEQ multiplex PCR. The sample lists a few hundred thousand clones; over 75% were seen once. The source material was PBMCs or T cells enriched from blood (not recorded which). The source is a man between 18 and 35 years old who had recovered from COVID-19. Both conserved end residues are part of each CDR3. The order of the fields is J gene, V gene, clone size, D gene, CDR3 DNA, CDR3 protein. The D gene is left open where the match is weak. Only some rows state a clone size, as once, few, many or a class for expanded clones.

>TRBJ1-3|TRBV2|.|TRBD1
TGTGCCAGCAGTTTGCAGGGGGCTAGCTCTGGAAACACCATATATTTT
CASSLQGASSGNTIYF
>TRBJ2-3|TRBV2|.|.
TGTGCCAGCAGTGACGTGGCAGGGGATACGCAGTATTTT
CASSDVAGDTQYF
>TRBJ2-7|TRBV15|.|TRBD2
TGTGCCACCAGCTCCGGGACTAGCGGGAGAGGATTCTACGAGCAGTACTTC
CATSSGTSGRGFYEQYF
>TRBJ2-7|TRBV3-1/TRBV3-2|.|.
TGTGCCAGCAGCCACTTTGGACAGCTCTCCTACGAGCAGTACTTC
CASSHFGQLSYEQYF
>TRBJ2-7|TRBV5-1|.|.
TGCGCCAGCAGCTTGGATTTGGGCTTCTACGAGCAGTACTTC
CASSLDLGFYEQYF
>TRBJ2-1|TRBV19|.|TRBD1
TGTGCCAGTTCTAGAGGACAGGGGTTTGATGAGCAGTTCTTC
CASSRGQGFDEQFF
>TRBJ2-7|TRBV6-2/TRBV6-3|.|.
TGTGCCAGCAGTTACCTCCTCTACGAGCAGTACTTC
CASSYLLYEQYF
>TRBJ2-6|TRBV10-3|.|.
TGTGCCATCAGTGAGTCCACTAGAACTGGGGCCAACGTCCTGACTTTC
CAISESTRTGANVLTF
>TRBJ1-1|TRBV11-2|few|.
TGTGCCAGCAGCTTATCGCCAGGGGTGAACACTGAAGCTTTCTTT
CASSLSPGVNTEAFF
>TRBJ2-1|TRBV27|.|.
TGTGCCAGCAGTCGTAGCTCCTACAATGAGCAGTTCTTC
CASSRSSYNEQFF
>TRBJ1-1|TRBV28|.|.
TGTGCCAGCAGTTCTTGGACTGAGAACACTGAAGCTTTCTTT
CASSSWTENTEAFF
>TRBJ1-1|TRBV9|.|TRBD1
TGTGCCAGCAGCATCGAGGGGGCCACTGAAGCTTTCTTT
CASSIEGATEAFF
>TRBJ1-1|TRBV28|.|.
TGTGCCAGCGATAGCATGAACACTGAAGCTTTCTTT
CASDSMNTEAFF
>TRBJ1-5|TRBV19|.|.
TGTGCCAGTAGTATTCCCAGGCCTGATAGCAATCAGCCCCAGCATTTT
CASSIPRPDSNQPQHF
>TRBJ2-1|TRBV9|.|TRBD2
TGTGCCAGCAGCGTAGGTCTTGTAACTAGCGGGAGTTATGAGCAGTTCTTC
CASSVGLVTSGSYEQFF
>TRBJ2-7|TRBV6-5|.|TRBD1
TGTGCCAGCAGCCACCGGGACAGGCACTCCGACGAGCAGTACTTC
CASSHRDRHSDEQYF
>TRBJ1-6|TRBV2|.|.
TGTGCCAGCAGTGATTACAGGCGGAATTCACCCCTCCACTTT
CASSDYRRNSPLHF
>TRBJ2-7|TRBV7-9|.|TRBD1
TGTGCCAGCAGCTTCGACAGGGCCGCGGACGAGCAGTACTTC
CASSFDRAADEQYF
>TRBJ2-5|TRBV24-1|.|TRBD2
TGTGCCACCACAAACATCCAGCGGGGGCTTGAGACCCAGTACTTC
CATTNIQRGLETQYF
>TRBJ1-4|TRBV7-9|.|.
TGTGCCAGCAGCCGCGGTAATATTGGTGAAAAACTGTTTTTT
CASSRGNIGEKLFF
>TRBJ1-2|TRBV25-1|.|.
TGTGCCAGCAGTGGAGGGCTAGGCTACACCTTC
CASSGGLGYTF
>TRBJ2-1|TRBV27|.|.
TGTGCCAGCAGTTTTCGCTCCTACAATGAGCAGTTCTTC
CASSFRSYNEQFF
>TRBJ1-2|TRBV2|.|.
TGTGCCAGCAGTGCCGGGGGAGGTGGCTACACCTTC
CASSAGGGGYTF
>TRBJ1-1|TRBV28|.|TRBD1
TGTGCCATCCAGGGGGCGGGCACTGAAGCTTTCTTT
CAIQGAGTEAFF
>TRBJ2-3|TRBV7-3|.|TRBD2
TGTGCCAGCAGCGCGGGACTAGCGGGGGGCTGGCTCAGGGGTGCGCAGTATTTT
CASSAGLAGGWLRGAQYF
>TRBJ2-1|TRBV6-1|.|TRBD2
TGTGCCAGCAGTGTTGTCATAAGCGGGGGGGCAGGCAATGAGCAGTTCTTC
CASSVVISGGAGNEQFF
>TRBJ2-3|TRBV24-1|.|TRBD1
TGTGCCACCAGTGAGGCAGGGGGAGCCGACACAGATACGCAGTATTTT
CATSEAGGADTDTQYF
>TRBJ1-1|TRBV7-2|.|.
TGTGCCAGCAGCTTAGCCGCATCTAGGAGCACTAAAGCTTTCTTT
CASSLAASRSTKAFF
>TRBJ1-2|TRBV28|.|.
TGTGCCAGTTACTACAGGGCTTTTAACTATGGCTACACCTTC
CASYYRAFNYGYTF
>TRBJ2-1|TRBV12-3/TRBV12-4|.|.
TGTGCCAGCAGTTCCCGACTCCGCAATGAGCAGTTCTTC
CASSSRLRNEQFF
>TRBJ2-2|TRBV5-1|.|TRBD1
TGCGCCAGCAGTTCTGGACAGGGGAATACCGGGGAGCTGTTTTTT
CASSSGQGNTGELFF
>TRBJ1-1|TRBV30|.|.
TGTGCCTGGAGTACGACAACCGAAGCTTTCTTT
CAWSTTTEAFF